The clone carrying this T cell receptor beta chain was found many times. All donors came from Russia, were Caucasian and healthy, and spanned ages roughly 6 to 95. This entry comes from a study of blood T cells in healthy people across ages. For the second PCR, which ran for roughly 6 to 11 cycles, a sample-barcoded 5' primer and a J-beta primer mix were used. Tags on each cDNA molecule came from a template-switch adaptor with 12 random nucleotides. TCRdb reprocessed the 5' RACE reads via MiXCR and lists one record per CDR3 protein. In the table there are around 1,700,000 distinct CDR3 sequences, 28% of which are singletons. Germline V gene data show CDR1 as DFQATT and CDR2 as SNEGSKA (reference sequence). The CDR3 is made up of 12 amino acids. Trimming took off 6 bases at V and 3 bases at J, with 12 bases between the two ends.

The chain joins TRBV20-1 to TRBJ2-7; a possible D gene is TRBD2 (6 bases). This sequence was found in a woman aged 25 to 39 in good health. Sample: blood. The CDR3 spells CSAIGTDYEQYF. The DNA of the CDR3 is TGCAGTGCGATCGGGACTGACTACGAGCAGTACTTC.